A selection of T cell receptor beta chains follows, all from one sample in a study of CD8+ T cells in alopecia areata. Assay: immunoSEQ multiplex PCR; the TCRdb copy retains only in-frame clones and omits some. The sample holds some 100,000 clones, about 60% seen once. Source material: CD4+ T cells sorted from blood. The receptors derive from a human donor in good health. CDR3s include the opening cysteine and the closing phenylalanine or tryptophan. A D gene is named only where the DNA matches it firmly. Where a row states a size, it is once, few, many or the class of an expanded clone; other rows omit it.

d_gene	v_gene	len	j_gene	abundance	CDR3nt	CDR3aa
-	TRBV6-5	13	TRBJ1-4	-	TGTGCCAGCAGTTACACAGGGAATGAAAAACTGTTTTTT	CASSYTGNEKLFF
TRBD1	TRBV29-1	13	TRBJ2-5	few	TGCAGCGTTGAGATTACAGGGGCCGAGACCCAGTACTTC	CSVEITGAETQYF
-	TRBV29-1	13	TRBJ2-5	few	TGCAGCTCGTTGACGGGGGCACAAGAGACCCAGTACTTC	CSSLTGAQETQYF
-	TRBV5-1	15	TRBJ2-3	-	TGCGCCAGCAGCTTGCGGCCTAGCGCGTCAGATACGCAGTATTTT	CASSLRPSASDTQYF
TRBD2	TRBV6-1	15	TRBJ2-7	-	TGTGCCAGCAGATCCGGGACGGGAGGCTCCTACGAGCAGTACTTC	CASRSGTGGSYEQYF
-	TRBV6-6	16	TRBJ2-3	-	TGTGCCAGCAGTACCAGGACCCCCCCCGGGATAGATACGCAGTATTTT	CASSTRTPPGIDTQYF
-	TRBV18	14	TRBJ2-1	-	TGTGCCAGCTCACCACTAACAGCCAACAATGAGCAGTTCTTC	CASSPLTANNEQFF
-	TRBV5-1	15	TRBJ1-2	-	TGCGCCAGCAGCCCCGGACTGACCACCTATAGCGGCTACACCTTC	CASSPGLTTYSGYTF
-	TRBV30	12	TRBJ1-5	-	TGTGCCTGGAGTGTAATGAGCCAGCCCCAGCATTTT	CAWSVMSQPQHF
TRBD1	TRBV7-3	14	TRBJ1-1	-	TGTGCCAGCAGCTCACAGGGGGCTGACACTGAAGCTTTCTTT	CASSSQGADTEAFF